This T cell receptor beta chain was observed in a study of beta chain features in type 1 diabetes. General study results and limits: The question left open here concerned HLA type influencing TCRB rearrangement.

As concerns this clone: Its antigen is unknown.

Of the isolated RNA, all was reverse transcribed, and so the sequenced material was expressed TCRB transcripts. Only in-frame clones appear in the TCRdb table, and some are missing; sequencing was by immunoSEQ multiplex PCR. The data show a few hundred thousand clones, roughly 14% seen once. The sequenced sample was naive CD4+ T cells from blood. This TCR came from a man aged 25 to 45 in good health.

This chain's CDR3 is CASSGGGITDTQYF. CDR3 DNA: TGTGCCAGCAGCGGGGGCGGAATCACAGATACGCAGTATTTT. This sequence joins TRBV9 and TRBJ2-3, with D possibly TRBD1 on 5 matching bases. This CDR3 is built from 14 residues. From germline, CDR1 is SGDLS and CDR2 YYNGEE. V lost 3 bases to trimming and J lost 2 bases, with 10 bases between them.